The 15 T cell receptor beta chains below all came from one sample that was sequenced in a study of patients and donors after allogeneic stem cell transplantation. MiXCR, applied by TCRdb to the RT-PCR reads, yields one record per CDR3 protein. This table has 100,000 to 130,000 distinct CDR3 sequences, 35% to 45% appearing once. Input material: blood, either unsorted or a sorted T cell fraction (not recorded which). The receptors come from a human donor who was either an allogeneic HSCT recipient or a stem cell or donor lymphocyte infusion donor (not recorded which). It is not recorded whose cells these are; they may come from a transplant donor.

In its sample, this clonotype was seen a few times. The chain combines TRBV25-1 with TRBJ1-1; perhaps TRBD1 as D (5 bases). CDR1 MGHDK and CDR2 SYGVNS come from the germline V gene. Between the trimmed V and J ends, which lost 1 base and 1 base, there was a span of 7 bases. This CDR3 has 14 amino acids. CDR3 in DNA: TGTGCCAGCAGTGAATGGGGCGAGAACACTGAAGCTTTCTTT. It yields the protein CASSEWGENTEAFF.

There are a few counts of this clonotype. The V and J genes are TRBV29-1 and TRBJ2-3; 12 nucleotides align to TRBD2. The junction had 11 bases not matched to a gene; V was cut back by 7 bases and J by 3 bases. CDR1 is SQVTM, CDR2 ANQGSEA, per germline. The CDR3 sequence is 16 residues long. The CDR3 loop is CSAQRLAGAGTDTQYF. CDR3 bases: TGCAGCGCGCAGAGACTAGCGGGAGCCGGGACAGATACGCAGTATTTT.

This clonotype was detected only a few times. The chain uses TRBV7-9 and TRBJ1-2; D call uncertain. The germline gives CDR1 SEHNR, CDR2 FQNEAQ (reference sequence). V was clipped by 1 base and J by 1 base, with 10 bases between them. This CDR3 spans 15 amino acids. In DNA, the CDR3 is TGTGCCAGCAGCTTAGGGACGCCCCGTAACTATGGCTACACCTTC. Translation gives CASSLGTPRNYGYTF.

The chain employs TRBV6-6 and TRBJ1-1; the D gene is possibly TRBD1 (5 bases). This CDR3 has 14 residues. Germline V gives CDR1 MNHNY, CDR2 SVGAGI (reference sequence). V dropped 6 bases and J dropped 6 bases, with 17 bases sitting between them. The DNA of the CDR3 is TGTGCCAGCAGGGAAGGTAGGGGAGCAGCTGAAGCTTTCTTT. Translating it yields CASREGRGAAEAFF.

This clonotype was detected only a few times. J is TRBJ2-4 and V is TRBV7-2; possibly TRBD2 for D (7 bases). The CDR3 sequence is 14 residues long. V dropped 8 bases and J dropped 9 bases, with 20 bases sitting between them. Germline values: CDR1 SGHTA, CDR2 FQGNSA. The CDR3 DNA reads TGTGCCAGCTCCCCGTCAAGGGGGGAGGGCATTCAGTACTTC. This encodes CASSPSRGEGIQYF.

This rearrangement joins TRBV27 to TRBJ2-7, with D perhaps matching TRBD1 (6 bases). The V gene's germline CDR1 is MNHEY and CDR2 SMNVEV (reference sequence). Trimming shortened V by 5 bases and J by 2 bases, and 16 bases separated the two germline ends. The CDR3 has 15 residues. The CDR3 region has the DNA TGTGCCAGCAGTACCAAGGGGGTAGTTCCCTACGAGCAGTACTTC. Its protein is CASSTKGVVPYEQYF.

This clonotype showed up just a few times. This sequence joins TRBV19 and TRBJ1-1, with D hard to call. The ends were cut back, 5 bases at V and 0 bases at J, with 10 bases in the middle. The CDR3 length is 14 residues. Germline lookup yields CDR1 LNHDA and CDR2 SQIVND (reference sequence). CDR3 DNA sequence: TGTGCCAGTAGTGTTTCTCAGGTGAACACTGAAGCTTTCTTT. Protein sequence: CASSVSQVNTEAFF.

This clonotype was counted many times. The rearrangement uses TRBV12-3 or TRBV12-4 and TRBJ1-5; 9 bases fit TRBD1. The CDR3 covers 13 residues. The ends lost 5 bases at V and 8 bases at J; junction bases unmatched: 4. The CDR3 protein is CASSRQGVEPQHF. CDR3 sequence (DNA): TGTGCCAGCAGTCGACAGGGGGTTGAGCCCCAGCATTTT.

This chain uses TRBV18 with TRBJ2-7; TRBD1 might be the D (5 bases). The CDR3 is 13 residues long. Per germline, CDR1 KGHSH and CDR2 LQKENI. The germline V and J ends were trimmed by 3 bases and 5 bases, with 11 bases remaining between them. This CDR3 reads CASSPIGAHEQYF. CDR3 nucleotide sequence: TGTGCCAGCTCACCTATAGGGGCCCACGAGCAGTACTTC.

V and J are TRBV7-2 and TRBJ1-2, with D possibly being TRBD1 (6 bases). The CDR3 has 14 residues. Germline loops: CDR1 SGHTA, CDR2 FQGNSA. Trimming removed 5 bases from V and 2 bases from J, with 12 bases in between. In nucleotides, the CDR3 is TGTGCCAGCAGCGCCCAAGGGGGGAACTATGGCTACACCTTC. Translation gives CASSAQGGNYGYTF.

The sample holds one count of this clonotype. The J gene is TRBJ2-3, the V gene TRBV12-3 or TRBV12-4; no clear D. The V end was cut by 7 bases, the J end by 1 base, with 15 bases between. This CDR3 has 15 amino acids. This CDR3 reads CASTLGPDGTDTQYF. DNA for the CDR3: TGTGCCAGCACTCTAGGCCCAGATGGCACAGATACGCAGTATTTT.

This chain links TRBV18 with TRBJ1-2, with 10 bases matching TRBD1. The CDR3 consists of 16 residues. Per the germline V gene, CDR1 is KGHSH and CDR2 is LQKENI. With 3 bases clipped from V and 6 bases from J, the junction kept 10 bases outside the gene matches. The CDR3 bases are TGTGCCAGCTCACCTCAGACAGGGGGCGGTCTAGATGGCTACACCTTC. Protein product: CASSPQTGGGLDGYTF. Full variable domain (remainder filled in from reference TRBV18 and TRBJ1-2): NAGVMQNPRHLVRRRGQEARLRCSPMKGHSHVYWYRQLPEEGLKFMVYLQKENIIDESGMPKERFSAEFPKEGPSILRIQQVVRGDSAAYFCASSPQTGGGLDGYTFGSGTRLTVV.

The chain uses TRBV24-1 and TRBJ2-5; tentatively, D is TRBD2 (5 bases). Trimming took 9 bases from V and 5 from J, leaving 15 bases between them. The CDR3 is 13 amino acids. CDR1 is KGHDR, CDR2 SFDVKD, per germline. The CDR3 protein is CATSRGPGETQYF. In DNA form, the CDR3 reads TGTGCCACCTCACGGGGTCCGGGGGAGACCCAGTACTTC.

The V and J genes are TRBV12-3 or TRBV12-4 and TRBJ2-2; perhaps D is TRBD1 or TRBD2 (5 bases each). The CDR3 covers 14 residues. V was clipped by 8 bases and J by 3 bases, with 13 bases between them. Written as DNA, the CDR3 is TGTGCCAGCCTCCCGGGACCATACACCGGGGAGCTGTTTTTT. Translating it yields CASLPGPYTGELFF.

The V gene is TRBV7-2, the J gene TRBJ1-1; no firm D call. V dropped 0 bases and J dropped 0 bases, with 8 bases sitting between them. The CDR3 totals 15 residues. Germline CDR1 and CDR2: SGHTA and FQGNSA. CDR3 sequence: CASSLAVVMNTEAFF. The CDR3 DNA sequence: TGTGCCAGCAGCTTAGCGGTGGTTATGAACACTGAAGCTTTCTTT.